This T cell receptor beta chain is drawn from a study of T cells in Graves' hyperthyroidism and ophthalmopathy. At the level of the study: Peripheral blood was obtained at initial diagnosis, preceding any treatment.

V was pared by 6 bases and J by 8 bases, with 14 bases between. The CDR3 loop spans 12 amino acids. CDR1 is SGHNT and CDR2 is YYREEE in the germline V gene (reference sequence). Researchers amplified the TCR beta CDR3 regions from RNA transcripts. HTBI primers were the set used in a first-round RT-PCR of the TCR CDR3. TCRdb re-derived calls from the multiplex PCR reads in MiXCR, one entry per CDR3 protein. The table records about 410,000 distinct CDR3 sequences, approximately 15% of them present only once. Study-level findings and limits: Clonotypes that were expanded in thyroid above 0.001 mostly appeared in blood too. Ophthalmopathy prediction by the model preceded onset by a median 6.5 months.

This clonotype was detected ten times or more. Its antigen is unidentified. Sequenced material: blood. The receptor was isolated from a man aged 18 to 29 with Graves' ophthalmopathy. The rearrangement links TRBV5-4 to TRBJ1-2; perhaps TRBD1 as D (6 bases). The CDR3 DNA follows: TGTGCCAGCACCCAGGGGAGGGAAGGCTACACCTTC. It encodes CASTQGREGYTF.